This T cell receptor (beta chain) derives from a study of Ad26.COV2.S vaccination and SARS-CoV-2 variants. Germline lookup yields CDR1 WNHNN and CDR2 SYGVQD (reference sequence). This CDR3 has 15 amino acids. The V gene lost 3 bases and the J gene lost 1 base, with 12 bases spanning the gap. General study findings and limits: Similar non-spike TCR breadth was observed in recipients of vaccine and of placebo. The TCR breadth and depth analyses may have produced an underestimate of total T cell responses.

Clones were read by immunoSEQ multiplex PCR, and TCRdb kept only the in-frame ones, dropping some. The sample lists fewer than 800,000 clones; about 89% were seen once. As to this clone: No antigen is known for it.

Specified treatment: roughly 18 received Ad26.COV2.S at low or high dose, single or two shots; about five received placebo; per-sample allocation not given. Collection of samples fell on day 63 after the first vaccine or placebo injection. The vaccine delivered Wuhan-strain SARS-CoV-2 spike through an Ad26 vector. The starting material was peripheral blood, obtained in a trial of Ad26.COV2.S vaccine versus placebo. The genes are TRBV10-1 and TRBJ1-1; D not resolved. The sequence derives from a person between 18 and 65 years old who received the Ad26.COV2.S COVID-19 vaccine or a placebo. CDR3 bases: TGCGCCAGCAGTGAATTCGTAGGGAAGAACACTGAAGCTTTCTTT. Translation: CASSEFVGKNTEAFF.